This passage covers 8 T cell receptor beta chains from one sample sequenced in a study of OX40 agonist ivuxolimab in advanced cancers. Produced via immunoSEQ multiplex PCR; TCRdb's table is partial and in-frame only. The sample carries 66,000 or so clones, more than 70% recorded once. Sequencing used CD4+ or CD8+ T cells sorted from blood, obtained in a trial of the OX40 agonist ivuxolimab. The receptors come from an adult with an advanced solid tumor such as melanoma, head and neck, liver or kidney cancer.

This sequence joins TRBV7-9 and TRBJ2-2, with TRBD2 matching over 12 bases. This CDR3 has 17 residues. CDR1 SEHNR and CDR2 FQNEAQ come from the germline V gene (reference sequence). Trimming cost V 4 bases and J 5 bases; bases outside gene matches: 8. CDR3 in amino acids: CASSSLAGGPRTGELFF. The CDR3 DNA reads TGTGCCAGCAGCTCTCTAGCGGGAGGGCCTCGAACCGGGGAGCTGTTTTTT.

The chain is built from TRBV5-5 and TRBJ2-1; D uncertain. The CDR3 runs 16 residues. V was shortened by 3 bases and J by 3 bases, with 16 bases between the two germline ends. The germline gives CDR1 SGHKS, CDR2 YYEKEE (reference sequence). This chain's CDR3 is CASSSRQWVFYNEQFF. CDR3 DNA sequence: TGTGCCAGCAGCTCGAGACAATGGGTGTTCTACAATGAGCAGTTCTTC.

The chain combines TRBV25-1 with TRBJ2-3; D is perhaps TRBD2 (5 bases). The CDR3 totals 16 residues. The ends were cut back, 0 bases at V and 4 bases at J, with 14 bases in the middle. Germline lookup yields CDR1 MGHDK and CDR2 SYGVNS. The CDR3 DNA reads TGTGCCAGCAGTGAATATAGGGTCGGAGGCGCAGATACGCAGTATTTT. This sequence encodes CASSEYRVGGADTQYF.

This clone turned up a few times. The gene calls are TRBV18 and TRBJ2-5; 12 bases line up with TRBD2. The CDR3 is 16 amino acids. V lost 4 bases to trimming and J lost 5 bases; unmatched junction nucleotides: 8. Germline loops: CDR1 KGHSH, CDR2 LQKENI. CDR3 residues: CASSLSSGRAGETQYF. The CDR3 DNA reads TGTGCCAGCTCACTTTCTAGCGGGAGGGCCGGTGAGACCCAGTACTTC.

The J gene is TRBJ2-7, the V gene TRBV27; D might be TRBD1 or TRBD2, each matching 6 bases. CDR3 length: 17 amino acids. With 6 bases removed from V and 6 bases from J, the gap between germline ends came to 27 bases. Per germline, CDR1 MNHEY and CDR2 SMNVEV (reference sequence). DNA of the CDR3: TGTGCCAGCAGCATAACCTCCCCCCGGGGGCGCCAGTCCGAGCAGTACTTC. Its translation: CASSITSPRGRQSEQYF.

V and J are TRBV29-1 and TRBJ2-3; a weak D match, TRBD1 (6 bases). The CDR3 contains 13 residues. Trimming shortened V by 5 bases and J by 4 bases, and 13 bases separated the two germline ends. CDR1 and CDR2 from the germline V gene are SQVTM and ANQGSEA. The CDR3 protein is CSVTGSSSDTQYF. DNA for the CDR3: TGCAGCGTTACAGGGAGTAGCTCAGATACGCAGTATTTT.

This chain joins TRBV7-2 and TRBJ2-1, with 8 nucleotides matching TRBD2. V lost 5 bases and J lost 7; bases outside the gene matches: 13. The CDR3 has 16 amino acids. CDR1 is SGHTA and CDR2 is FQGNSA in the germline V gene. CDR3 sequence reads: CASSPRGGGGWNEQFF. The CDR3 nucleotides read TGTGCCAGCAGCCCCCGGGGAGGCGGGGGGTGGAATGAGCAGTTCTTC.

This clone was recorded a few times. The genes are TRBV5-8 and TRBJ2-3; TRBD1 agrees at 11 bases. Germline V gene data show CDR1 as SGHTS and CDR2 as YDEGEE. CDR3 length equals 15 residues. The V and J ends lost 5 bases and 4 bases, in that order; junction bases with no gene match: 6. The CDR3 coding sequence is TGTGCCAGCAGACTCCCGGGACAGGGGGCAGATACGCAGTATTTT. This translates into CASRLPGQGADTQYF.